The sequence of this T cell receptor beta chain was determined in a study of vaccination and CD4 T cells after COVID-19. As to this clonotype: Its antigen is not known.

The Oncomine TCR Beta short-read assay was applied to DNA of cultured CD4+ T cells. TCRdb ran MiXCR on the PCR reads and lists one entry per CDR3 protein. Counted here are about 17,000 distinct CDR3 sequences, roughly 54% occurring once; the ten biggest clones make up around a tenth. Trimming cost V 0 bases and J 2 bases, with 8 bases left between them. Per the germline V gene, CDR1 is SGHRS and CDR2 is YFSETQ. This CDR3 region has 14 residues. Treatment reported: roughly nine-day PBMC culture with coronavirus spike peptide pools or control peptides (ViraFEST assay). The source material was CD4+ T cells from blood, cultured in vitro. This receptor was identified in a human donor who had recovered from COVID-19. The chain carries TRBV5-1 and TRBJ1-1; D remains unclear. The CDR3 sequence: CASSLGSDNTEAFF. The CDR3 DNA reads TGCGCCAGCAGCTTGGGGTCAGACAACACTGAAGCTTTCTTT.